These 17 T cell receptor beta chains share one sample of origin, sequenced in a study of early T cells in non-severe SARS-CoV-2 infection. One entry per CDR3 protein results from TCRdb running MiXCR on the 5' RACE reads. The table shows around 61,000 distinct CDR3 sequences, with around 16% occurring only once. The specimen was whole blood, collected at baseline. These receptor sequences come from an adult who was a healthcare worker with PCR-confirmed SARS-CoV-2 infection or an uninfected control (not recorded which).

V and J are TRBV6-1 and TRBJ2-4; D may be TRBD1 (5 bases). There are 13 residues in the CDR3. Germline V gene lookup returns CDR1 MNHNS and CDR2 SASEGT. V lost 7 bases and J lost 14, with 21 bases in between. The CDR3 protein is CASNVGRVREKYF. CDR3 in DNA: TGTGCCAGCAATGTGGGCAGGGTACGAGAGAAGTACTTC.

This clonotype was seen many times. The chain couples TRBV3-1 to TRBJ2-7, with 12 bases matching TRBD2. CDR3 length: 14 amino acids. V was clipped by 4 bases and J by 2 bases; unmatched bases: 0. Germline-derived CDR1 and CDR2 are LGHDT and YNNKEL (reference sequence). CDR3 coding DNA: TGTGCCAGCAGCCCTAGCGGGGGGGCCTACGAGCAGTACTTC. This translates into CASSPSGGAYEQYF.

The table lists this clonotype with many counts. This chain uses TRBV28 with TRBJ2-1; TRBD1 aligns across 12 bases. V lost 6 bases and J lost 6; bases outside the gene matches: 12. The V gene's germline CDR1 is MDHEN and CDR2 SYDVKM. This CDR3 region has 17 residues. DNA of the CDR3: TGTGCCAGCAGCCCCCCCCTAGGGACAGGGGGCATCAATGAGCAGTTCTTC. Protein: CASSPPLGTGGINEQFF.

The gene calls are TRBV28 and TRBJ2-1; 12 nucleotides line up with TRBD2. With V trimmed by 4 bases and J by 2 bases, 6 bases remained unmatched. This CDR3 contains 17 residues. From germline, CDR1 is MDHEN and CDR2 SYDVKM. The CDR3 nucleotides are TGTGCCAGCAGTTCGTACCGGACTAGCGGGGCCTACAATGAGCAGTTCTTC. Amino acids: CASSSYRTSGAYNEQFF.

This clonotype came up a few times. This rearrangement joins TRBV4-1 to TRBJ1-6; D is ambiguous. Per the germline V gene, CDR1 is MGHRA and CDR2 is YSYEKL. V lost 0 bases and J lost 9, with 9 bases in between. There are 14 residues in the CDR3. The CDR3 DNA is TGCGCCAGCAGCCAAGAGAACCAGGCTTCACCCCTCCACTTT. As protein: CASSQENQASPLHF.

The chain uses TRBV7-9 and TRBJ2-3, with a possible D match to TRBD1 (5 bases). Trimming removed 1 base at V and 9 bases at J, with 14 bases between. Looked up from germline, CDR1 is SEHNR and CDR2 is FQNEAQ (reference sequence). This CDR3 region has 14 residues. CDR3 amino acids: CASSLEQVLGTQYF. DNA for the CDR3: TGTGCCAGCAGCTTAGAACAGGTCCTCGGGACGCAGTATTTT.

V is TRBV5-1 and J is TRBJ1-5, with D perhaps TRBD1 (5 bases). This CDR3 has 15 residues. The V end was cut by 4 bases, the J end by 6 bases, with 17 bases between. Germline assignment: CDR1 SGHRS and CDR2 YFSETQ. For the CDR3, the DNA is TGCGCCAGCAGCATCGCCGGGGCTGGGGGTCAGCCCCAGCATTTT. This sequence encodes CASSIAGAGGQPQHF.

This clonotype was recorded a few times. This chain's CDR3 is CASSLLGQGPETQYF. In DNA, the CDR3 is TGCGCCAGCAGCTTGCTTGGGCAGGGCCCAGAGACCCAGTACTTC. The V and J genes are TRBV5-1 and TRBJ2-5, with D maybe TRBD1 (5 bases). The CDR3 has 15 amino acids. CDR1 and CDR2 from the germline V gene are SGHRS and YFSETQ. Trimming removed 1 base from V and 4 bases from J, with 14 bases in between.

This clonotype has only a few counts. J is TRBJ2-7 and V is TRBV12-2; the table's D call, TRBD2, was not checked against the DNA. TRBV12-2 is classified as a pseudogene. The CDR3 runs to 14 residues. Here the CDR3 reads CASRLIAGDYEQYF. DNA for the CDR3: TGTGCAAGTCGCTTAATAGCGGGGGACTACGAGCAGTACTTC.

This chain uses TRBV4-1 with TRBJ2-7; the match to TRBD1 covers 8 bases. Looked up from germline, CDR1 is MGHRA and CDR2 is YSYEKL. J gave up 2 bases and V 3 bases, and 6 bases lay outside the gene matches. CDR3 size: 15 residues. The CDR3 loop reads CASSQGRTGTYEQYF. CDR3 in DNA: TGCGCCAGCAGCCAGGGGAGGACAGGGACCTACGAGCAGTACTTC.

The CDR3 here is CASSLGIDEQYF. The CDR3 DNA is TGTGCCAGCAGCTTGGGGATCGACGAGCAGTACTTC. This chain connects TRBV7-9 to TRBJ2-7, with no clear D. This CDR3 comprises 12 residues. Trimming left V 3 bases short and J 5 bases short, with 8 bases between. The germline CDR1 and CDR2 sequences are SEHNR and FQNEAQ (reference sequence).

This chain uses TRBV5-1 with TRBJ1-1, with D possibly matching TRBD1 (6 bases). The germline V gene encodes CDR1 SGHRS and CDR2 YFSETQ. The V gene lost 7 bases and the J gene lost 0 bases, with 10 bases spanning the gap. The length of the CDR3 is 13 residues. This CDR3 is CASRGLMNTEAFF. The CDR3 region has the DNA TGCGCCAGCCGGGGGCTGATGAACACTGAAGCTTTCTTT.

This clonotype was observed a few times. The V gene is TRBV7-2, the J gene TRBJ2-2; D might be TRBD1 (5 bases). Germline CDR1 reads SGHTA; CDR2 reads FQGNSA. The CDR3 consists of 15 residues. V was shortened by 2 bases and J by 5 bases, with 12 bases between the two germline ends. The CDR3 here is CASSLRQGGTGELFF. CDR3 sequence (DNA): TGTGCCAGCAGCTTAAGGCAGGGCGGTACCGGGGAGCTGTTTTTT.

This clonotype was seen ten or more times. This chain links TRBV27 with TRBJ1-2, with 8 bases fitting TRBD1. This CDR3 is built from 12 residues. V was pared by 6 bases and J by 7 bases, with 4 bases of the junction left unmatched. From germline, CDR1 is MNHEY and CDR2 SMNVEV (reference sequence). The CDR3 DNA reads TGTGCCAGCAGAGGACAGGGACCTGGCTACACCTTC. The encoded protein is CASRGQGPGYTF.

This clonotype showed up just once. The chain joins TRBV7-2 to TRBJ2-5; possible D gene TRBD2, 5 bases. Trimming took 5 bases from V and 5 from J, leaving 18 bases between them. This CDR3 region has 15 residues. Germline CDR1 reads SGHTA; CDR2 reads FQGNSA. The CDR3 here is CASSLNPRRGETQYF. The DNA of the CDR3 is TGTGCCAGCAGCCTAAACCCCAGACGCGGGGAGACCCAGTACTTC.

The V call is TRBV7-3, the J call TRBJ2-3, with unresolved D. The V and J ends lost 6 bases and 4 bases respectively, with 11 bases between them. Germline V gene lookup returns CDR1 SGHTA and CDR2 FQGTGA. The CDR3 consists of 13 residues. CDR3 region: CASSRSVADTQYF. CDR3 nucleotide sequence: TGTGCCAGCAGTCGTAGTGTAGCAGATACGCAGTATTTT.

At least ten counts were recorded for this clonotype. The gene calls are TRBV5-4 and TRBJ1-2; D ambiguous. The germline V and J ends were trimmed by 3 bases and 4 bases, with 10 bases remaining between them. The CDR3 contains 13 residues. Germline V lookup: CDR1 SGHNT, CDR2 YYREEE (reference sequence). CDR3 nucleotide sequence: TGTGCCAGCAGCTCCGGGGAGGGCTATGGCTACACCTTC. This codes for CASSSGEGYGYTF.